Listed below are T cell receptor beta chains from one sample, sequenced in a study of PD-1 blockade in classical Hodgkin lymphoma. The protocol was immunoSEQ multiplex PCR, while the TCRdb copy is restricted to in-frame clones and leaves out a portion. This sample has about 21,000 clones; over 80% occur once, and the top ten carry approximately 1.3%. The sample taken for sequencing was CD4+ T cells from blood. Receptors originate from a human donor with classical Hodgkin lymphoma. CDR3s include the opening cysteine and the closing phenylalanine or tryptophan. D genes are given only for firm matches. The size field is filled for only some rows; it gives once, few, many or a size class.

d_gene	v_gene	abundance	j_gene	CDR3nt	CDR3aa
.	TRBV5-1	.	TRBJ2-3	TGCGCCAGCAGCTGGGGGATCGACAGGGAGGTTTCTACAGATACGCAGTATTTT	CASSWGIDREVSTDTQYF
.	TRBV6-6	.	TRBJ1-2	TGTGCCAGCAGTACACCATACTATGGCTACACCTTC	CASSTPYYGYTF
TRBD2	TRBV11-2	.	TRBJ2-3	TGTGCCAGCAGCTACCCCATTGGGGGCGGGAGGGCTTCGGATACGCAGTATTTT	CASSYPIGGGRASDTQYF
TRBD2	TRBV6-6	.	TRBJ2-7	TGTGCCAGCAGCGGCCGGGGAGGGGCCTACGAGCAGTACTTC	CASSGRGGAYEQYF
.	TRBV2	.	TRBJ1-5	TGTGCCAGCACCGGTAGCGGATCTCAGCCCCAGCATTTT	CASTGSGSQPQHF
TRBD1	TRBV6-6	few	TRBJ2-1	TGTGCCAGCAGTTACGGACAGGGTTTCAACAATGAGCAGTTCTTC	CASSYGQGFNNEQFF
.	TRBV19	.	TRBJ2-2	TGTGCCAGTAAGACCGGGGAGCTGTTTTTT	CASKTGELFF
.	TRBV27	.	TRBJ2-1	TGTGCCAGCAGCCTCCGGGAGTACAATGAGCAGTTCTTC	CASSLREYNEQFF
TRBD2	TRBV7-9	.	TRBJ2-5	TGTGCCAGCAGCTCAAGCGGGAGTGACGGTGAGACCCAGTACTTC	CASSSSGSDGETQYF
.	TRBV6-1	.	TRBJ2-2	TGTGCCAGCTCCCGCGACGGACTGAACACCGGGGAGCTGTTTTTT	CASSRDGLNTGELFF
TRBD2	TRBV7-2	.	TRBJ2-1	TGTGCCAGCAGCTTAGGTTCCGGGACTAGCGGACTCAATGAGCAGTTCTTC	CASSLGSGTSGLNEQFF
TRBD1	TRBV6-5	.	TRBJ2-1	TGTGCCAGCAACCTGGACAGGGGTGCTCCTAATGAGCAGTTCTTC	CASNLDRGAPNEQFF
.	TRBV6-4	.	TRBJ2-2	TGTGCCAGCAGTGCCCAATGGAACACCGGGGAGCTGTTTTTT	CASSAQWNTGELFF
TRBD1	TRBV18	.	TRBJ1-6	TGTGCCAGCTCACCATTGACAGGGGGGGGGTCACCCCTCCACTTT	CASSPLTGGGSPLHF
TRBD1	TRBV7-2	few	TRBJ1-5	TGTGCCAGCAGCTTAGCGACAGGGCCAGGGCAGCCCCAGCATTTT	CASSLATGPGQPQHF
TRBD1	TRBV11-2	once	TRBJ2-7	TGTGCCAGCAGCTTAGTTGGGACAGGGCCCTACGAGCAGTACTTC	CASSLVGTGPYEQYF
.	TRBV29-1	once	TRBJ2-1	TGCAGCGTGGACGGACCTTCCTACAATGAGCAGTTCTTC	CSVDGPSYNEQFF
.	TRBV7-9	.	TRBJ2-1	TGTGCCAGCAGCTTAGAACAGAGACGGGAGCAGTTCTTC	CASSLEQRREQFF
.	TRBV25-1	.	TRBJ2-7	TGTGCCAGCAGTTTACAGGCCCTCTCCTACGAGCAGTACTTC	CASSLQALSYEQYF
.	TRBV9	few	TRBJ1-4	TGTGCCAGCAGCGTAGGTCCAGGAGGGGAAAAACTGTTTTTT	CASSVGPGGEKLFF
.	TRBV5-1	.	TRBJ1-5	TGCGCCAGCAGCTTGGGCCCCATAGAGAATCAGCCCCAGCATTTT	CASSLGPIENQPQHF
TRBD2	TRBV7-2	.	TRBJ2-1	TGTGCCAGCAGCTTAGACCAGCGGGAGTACAATGAGCAGTTCTTC	CASSLDQREYNEQFF
TRBD1	TRBV7-6	.	TRBJ1-2	TGTGCCAGCAGCTCTACAGGGGCCAAAAGTATAGGCTACACCTTC	CASSSTGAKSIGYTF
.	TRBV6-6	.	TRBJ2-1	TGTGCCAGCAGACAACCGGGGGGCTCGGATGAGCAGTTCTTC	CASRQPGGSDEQFF
TRBD2	TRBV6-5	.	TRBJ2-7	TGTGCCAGCAGTTACCGGGGGGTCTCCTACGAGCAGTACTTC	CASSYRGVSYEQYF
.	TRBV5-1	.	TRBJ1-5	TGCGCCAGCAGCTTGGGAACCTATAGCAATCAGCCCCAGCATTTT	CASSLGTYSNQPQHF
.	TRBV5-6	.	TRBJ2-4	TGTGCCAGCTGTAACAGCCAGGAAAACATTCAGTACTTC	CASCNSQENIQYF
TRBD2	TRBV19	.	TRBJ2-7	TGTGCCAGTAGTATAATCGGTAGCGGGAGATCCTACGAGCAGTACTTC	CASSIIGSGRSYEQYF
TRBD1	TRBV18	.	TRBJ1-2	TGTGCCAGCTCACCCACAGGGGATAAGTACTATGGCTACACCTTC	CASSPTGDKYYGYTF
.	TRBV23-1	.	TRBJ2-7	TGCGCCAGCAGTCAACCGGGCCAGAGCTCCTACGAGCAGTACTTC	CASSQPGQSSYEQYF
.	TRBV20-1	once	TRBJ2-7	TGCAGTGCTATAGCTTACGAGCAGTACTTC	CSAIAYEQYF
.	TRBV29-1	.	TRBJ1-1	TGCAGCGTTGTCGGGGTAATTGACGCTTTCTTT	CSVVGVIDAFF
.	TRBV5-1	once	TRBJ2-1	TGCGCCAGCAGGCCGGGGGTACTCAATGAGCAGTTCTTC	CASRPGVLNEQFF
.	TRBV28	.	TRBJ2-2	TGTGCCAGCAGTGCGCCCGGGGAGCTGTTTTTT	CASSAPGELFF
.	TRBV28	few	TRBJ1-2	TGTGCCAGCAGCTTAGTGGGGGGTCATTCTGGCTACACCTTC	CASSLVGGHSGYTF
.	TRBV15	once	TRBJ1-2	TGTGCCACCAGCAGAGATCAATGGGTGGGCGGCTACACCTTC	CATSRDQWVGGYTF
TRBD2	TRBV27	once	TRBJ2-1	TGTGCCAGCAGTCCGCGACTAGCGGGAGGATACAATGAGCAGTTCTTC	CASSPRLAGGYNEQFF
.	TRBV5-8	once	TRBJ2-3	TGTGCCAGCAGCCCGGGACGGAACACAGATACGCAGTATTTT	CASSPGRNTDTQYF
.	TRBV7-6	.	TRBJ2-1	TGTGCCAGCAGCTTAGGGGACACCCTCAATGAGCAGTTCTTC	CASSLGDTLNEQFF
.	TRBV5-1	.	TRBJ2-7	TGCGCCAGCAGCCCGGGGGACACCAGCTACGAGCAGTACTTC	CASSPGDTSYEQYF
.	TRBV10-1	.	TRBJ2-5	TGCGCCAGCAGTGGAAGGAGTGAAGAGACCCAGTACTTC	CASSGRSEETQYF
.	TRBV2	.	TRBJ2-2	TGTGCCAGCAGTGAAGAATCCGGGGAGCTGTTTTTT	CASSEESGELFF